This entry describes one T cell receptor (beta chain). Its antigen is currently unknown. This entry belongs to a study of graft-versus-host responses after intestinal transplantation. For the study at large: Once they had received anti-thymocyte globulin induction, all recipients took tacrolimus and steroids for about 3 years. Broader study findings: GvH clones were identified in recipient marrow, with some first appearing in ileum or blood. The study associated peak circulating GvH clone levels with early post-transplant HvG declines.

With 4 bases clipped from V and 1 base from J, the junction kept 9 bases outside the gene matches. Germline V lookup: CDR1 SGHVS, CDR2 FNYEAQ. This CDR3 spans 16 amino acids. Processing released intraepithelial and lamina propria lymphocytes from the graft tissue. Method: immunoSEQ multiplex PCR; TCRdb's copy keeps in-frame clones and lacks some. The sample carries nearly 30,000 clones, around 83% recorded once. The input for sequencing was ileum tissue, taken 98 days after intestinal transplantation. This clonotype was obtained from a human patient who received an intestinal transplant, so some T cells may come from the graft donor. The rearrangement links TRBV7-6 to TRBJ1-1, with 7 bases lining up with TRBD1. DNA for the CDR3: TGTGCCAGCAGCTGGGAACAGGGGACGAGGAACACTGAAGCTTTCTTT. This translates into CASSWEQGTRNTEAFF.